These 22 T cell receptor beta chains were sequenced from one sample in a study of blood T cell repertoires in COVID-19. The method was immunoSEQ multiplex PCR; TCRdb's version includes in-frame clones alone and lacks a portion of them. The table records roughly 300,000 clones, 65% to 90% of them present only once. The source material was peripheral blood. These receptors all come from an older woman with active or convalescent COVID-19.

The CDR3 reads CAWRDQRGNTEAFF. The CDR3 DNA reads TGTGCCTGGAGAGACCAAAGAGGGAACACTGAAGCTTTCTTT. The V call is TRBV30, the J call TRBJ1-1; no clear D. This CDR3 is 14 amino acids long. Trimming removed 3 bases from V and 1 base from J, with 12 bases in between. In germline, CDR1 is GTSNPN, CDR2 SVGIG (reference sequence).

The chain links TRBV27 to TRBJ1-4; the match to TRBD1 covers 8 bases. Trimming at V came to 2 bases and at J to 4 bases, leaving 6 bases not matched to a gene. This CDR3 is 16 amino acids long. Germline CDR1 is MNHEY and CDR2 is SMNVEV (reference sequence). CDR3 amino acids: CASSLTRGLINEKLFF. In nucleotides, the CDR3 is TGTGCCAGCAGTTTAACCAGGGGGCTTATTAATGAAAAACTGTTTTTT.

The rearrangement links TRBV5-1 to TRBJ2-7; TRBD1 agrees at 7 bases. V shed 6 bases and J 4 bases; nucleotides not matched to a gene: 13. The CDR3 length is 15 residues. From germline, CDR1 is SGHRS and CDR2 YFSETQ. The CDR3 here is CASNADGTATYEQYF. CDR3 DNA sequence: TGCGCCAGCAACGCCGACGGGACAGCTACATACGAGCAGTACTTC.

The J gene is TRBJ2-5, the V gene TRBV5-4; 10 bases are shared with TRBD1. This CDR3 has 15 residues. Trimming took 0 bases from V and 7 from J; bases not matched to a gene: 6. Germline V gene data show CDR1 as SGHNT and CDR2 as YYREEE (reference sequence). The CDR3 nucleotides read TGTGCCAGCAGCTTGGAGGGACAGGGGCCGGGGACCCAGTACTTC. Protein sequence: CASSLEGQGPGTQYF.

The DNA of the CDR3 is TGTGCCAGTAGTATGGCAGGCGCTGGAAACACCATATATTTT. Residues: CASSMAGAGNTIYF. This chain links TRBV19 with TRBJ1-3; no reliable D call. V was clipped by 3 bases and J by 2 bases, with 8 bases between them. CDR3 length: 14 residues. Germline V gives CDR1 LNHDA, CDR2 SQIVND (reference sequence). Supplemented by reference TRBV19 and TRBJ1-3, the full variable domain reads DGGITQSPKYLFRKEGQNVTLSCEQNLNHDAMYWYRQDPGQGLRLIYYSQIVNDFQKGDIAEGYSVSREKKESFPLTVTSAQKNPTAFYLCASSMAGAGNTIYFGEGSWLTVV.

The chain has TRBV4-3 and TRBJ1-2; 9 bases match TRBD1. This CDR3 comprises 16 residues. The V segment lost 3 bases and the J segment 4 bases; nucleotides outside the gene matches: 9. Per the germline V gene, CDR1 is LGHNA and CDR2 is YSLEER. This chain's CDR3 is CASSQTPGQGFYGYTF. The CDR3 nucleotides are TGCGCCAGCAGCCAGACACCGGGACAGGGCTTCTATGGCTACACCTTC.

This rearrangement joins TRBV19 to TRBJ2-5; D is perhaps TRBD1 (5 bases). Germline V gene data show CDR1 as LNHDA and CDR2 as SQIVND (reference sequence). The CDR3 extends over 12 amino acids. With 5 bases removed from V and 2 bases from J, the gap between germline ends came to 6 bases. In nucleotides, the CDR3 is TGTGCCAGTAGTCAGGGACAAGAGACCCAGTACTTC. This encodes CASSQGQETQYF.

The chain combines TRBV3-1 (or the pseudogene TRBV3-2) with TRBJ1-1, with D possibly matching TRBD1 (5 bases). V lost 6 bases and J lost 12, with 14 bases in between. The germline gives CDR1 LGHDT, CDR2 YNNKEL (reference sequence). The CDR3 contains 11 residues. The CDR3 DNA reads TGTGCCAGCAGTGGGGGGGGTGGGACTTTCTTT. Translating gives CASSGGGGTFF.

The V gene is TRBV4-3, the J gene TRBJ1-4; possibly TRBD1 for D (6 bases). Germline loops: CDR1 LGHNA, CDR2 YSLEER. The V end was cut by 1 base, the J end by 13 bases, with 13 bases between. This CDR3 region has 13 residues. CDR3 amino acids: CASSQGFTGTLFF. CDR3 nucleotides: TGCGCCAGCAGCCAAGGTTTTACAGGGACACTGTTTTTT.

The rearrangement links TRBV28 to TRBJ1-1, with D maybe TRBD1 (6 bases). Trimming shortened V by 2 bases and J by 7 bases, and 11 bases separated the two germline ends. This CDR3 is 13 amino acids long. Germline V gene data show CDR1 as MDHEN and CDR2 as SYDVKM. CDR3 sequence reads: CASSLPQDSEAFF. Written as DNA, the CDR3 is TGTGCCAGCAGTTTACCCCAGGACAGTGAAGCTTTCTTT.

Only a few counts were recorded for this clone. The chain uses TRBV18 and TRBJ1-1; D is unclear. Germline CDR1 KGHSH, CDR2 LQKENI. V was shortened by 0 bases and J by 8 bases, with 7 bases between the two germline ends. The CDR3 consists of 12 residues. The CDR3 sequence: CASSPPAGEAFF. In DNA, the CDR3 is TGTGCCAGCTCACCACCGGCGGGGGAAGCTTTCTTT.

The chain has TRBV11-2 and TRBJ1-1, with D possibly TRBD1 on 6 matching bases. The germline gives CDR1 SGHAT, CDR2 FQNNGV. The CDR3 loop spans 19 amino acids. Trimming took 0 bases from V and 5 from J, leaving 25 bases between them. Here the CDR3 DNA reads TGTGCCAGCAGCTTAGAGGCGGACAGAGCCCTACTTACATGGACTGAAGCTTTCTTT. This codes for CASSLEADRALLTWTEAFF.

This chain's CDR3 is CSASFTGTDTQYF. CDR3 bases: TGCAGTGCTAGTTTCACAGGCACAGATACGCAGTATTTT. The gene calls are TRBV20-1 and TRBJ2-3; D is unclear. Trimming removed 3 bases from V and 1 base from J, with 8 bases in between. CDR1 is DFQATT and CDR2 is SNEGSKA in the germline V gene (reference sequence). The CDR3 spans 13 residues.

The rearrangement uses TRBV6-5 and TRBJ2-1; 10 nucleotides agree with TRBD1. CDR1 MNHEY and CDR2 SVGAGI come from the germline V gene. Trimming cost V 0 bases and J 5 bases; bases outside gene matches: 4. CDR3 length equals 16 residues. The CDR3 spells CASSYSGTGVHNEQFF. The CDR3 bases are TGTGCCAGCAGTTACTCCGGGACAGGGGTGCACAATGAGCAGTTCTTC.

This clone was counted between two and nine times. The CDR3 spells CASSPRRDRFALTDEQYF. CDR3 nucleotide sequence: TGTGCCAGCTCACCCCGCAGGGATAGATTCGCCCTGACCGACGAGCAGTACTTC. The chain has TRBV18 and TRBJ2-7, with D maybe TRBD1 (5 bases). This CDR3 region has 18 residues. Trimming left V 3 bases short and J 5 bases short, with 26 bases between. Germline V gene lookup returns CDR1 KGHSH and CDR2 LQKENI.

The rearrangement links TRBV27 to TRBJ1-2; D may be TRBD1 (6 bases). Looked up from germline, CDR1 is MNHEY and CDR2 is SMNVEV (reference sequence). V was shortened by 6 bases and J by 2 bases, with 10 bases between the two germline ends. The CDR3 length is 13 residues. The CDR3 sequence is CASSATGNYGYTF. The CDR3 DNA follows: TGTGCCAGCAGCGCCACAGGGAACTATGGCTACACCTTC.

The chain has TRBV5-4 and TRBJ2-7; 12 bases align to TRBD2. The CDR3 totals 17 residues. Germline V gives CDR1 SGHNT, CDR2 YYREEE (reference sequence). The trim removed 4 bases at V and 3 bases at J, leaving 11 bases unmatched. The CDR3 protein is CASSAASGGASRYEQYF. The CDR3, as DNA: TGTGCCAGCAGCGCGGCTAGCGGGGGGGCCTCTCGCTACGAGCAGTACTTC.

The chain recombines TRBV5-1 with TRBJ1-3; perhaps TRBD1 as D (6 bases). Germline V gives CDR1 SGHRS, CDR2 YFSETQ. V gave up 5 bases and J gave up 4 bases, with 10 bases separating them. The CDR3 length is 13 residues. The CDR3 DNA follows: TGCGCCAGCAGTCAGGGGTCCGGAAACACCATATATTTT. This translates into CASSQGSGNTIYF.

V usage is TRBV6-5 and J usage is TRBJ1-1, with 10 bases aligning to TRBD1. The germline gives CDR1 MNHEY, CDR2 SVGAGI. Germline trimming cut 6 bases from V and 6 bases from J; bases unmatched to any gene: 10. The CDR3 has 15 amino acids. The CDR3 sequence: CASRFRQGARAEAFF. CDR3 in DNA: TGTGCCAGCAGATTTCGACAGGGGGCTAGGGCTGAAGCTTTCTTT.

The rearrangement joins TRBV19 to TRBJ2-2, with 9 bases identical to TRBD1. Per the germline V gene, CDR1 is LNHDA and CDR2 is SQIVND (reference sequence). Trimming removed 3 bases from V and 8 bases from J; junction bases left unmatched: 10. This CDR3 contains 16 residues. CDR3 sequence (DNA): TGTGCCAGTAGTATGTTCCGGGACAGGGCTTTGGGGGAGCTGTTTTTT. Its protein product is CASSMFRDRALGELFF.

The chain couples TRBV6-5 to TRBJ1-1; a weak D match, TRBD1 (5 bases). Germline V gene sequence: CDR1 MNHEY, CDR2 SVGAGI. The CDR3 runs to 14 residues. Trimming removed 6 bases at V and 1 base at J, with 12 bases between. The DNA of the CDR3 is TGTGCCAGCAGAGTAGACAGTTGGAACACTGAAGCTTTCTTT. This gives the protein CASRVDSWNTEAFF.

This chain connects TRBV10-3 to TRBJ2-5; TRBD1 matches 7 bases. Per germline, CDR1 ENHRY and CDR2 SYGVKD. The CDR3 loop spans 14 amino acids. With V trimmed by 5 bases and J by 5 bases, 8 bases remained unmatched. The CDR3 nucleotides read TGTGCCATCAGTCTACAGGGGTCAAAGGAGACCCAGTACTTC. Protein: CAISLQGSKETQYF.